The following is a T cell receptor (beta chain) sequence with its context. Its cognate antigen is unknown. These data originate in a study of post-analysis software for immune sequencing data. Background on the study: Multiple sclerosis in the patients followed relapsing-remitting, secondary progressive and progressive-relapsing courses.

Unique molecular identifiers were present in the TCR beta cDNA libraries. When about 1 to 11 million T cells were used, they gave 500,000 or so cDNA molecules. MiXCR was run by TCRdb on the PCR reads, yielding one entry per CDR3 protein. Found here are about 620,000 distinct CDR3 sequences, around 40% of them singletons; the top ten hold over 1.5%. Trimming pared 0 bases from V and 6 bases from J, leaving 12 bases between. The length of the CDR3 is 15 residues. CDR1 and CDR2 from the germline V gene are MGHRA and YSYEKL. Findings and limits, study-wide: There were a handful of TRBV segments more frequent in patients than controls, and TRBV5-6, TRBV5-1 and TRBV20-1 were among them. Samples sharing a preparation batch grouped tightly together when assessed by F measure.

V is TRBV4-1 and J is TRBJ2-1; perhaps TRBD2 as D (5 bases). The TCR comes from a girl aged 5 to 17 with multiple sclerosis. The sample was blood. This chain's CDR3 is CASSQDRGSGNEQFF. CDR3 sequence (DNA): TGCGCCAGCAGCCAAGATCGAGGGAGTGGCAATGAGCAGTTCTTC.